One and the same sample provided the 30 T cell receptor beta chains below, sequenced in a study of post-analysis software for immune sequencing data. Unique molecular identifiers featured in each of the TCR beta cDNA libraries. TCRdb reanalysed the PCR reads using MiXCR and keeps one entry per CDR3 protein. The sample lists 600,000 to 700,000 distinct CDR3 sequences, 55% to 60% occurring once. These receptors are not linked to any known antigen. Study-wide findings and caveats: Controls had lower frequencies than patients of roughly five TRBV segments, which included TRBV5-6, TRBV5-1 and TRBV20-1.

Sequencing was done on a sample of blood. These receptors were obtained from a girl aged 2 to 10 with multiple sclerosis.

The sample holds one count of this clonotype. CDR3 protein: CASSIFLGGALSEAFF. The DNA of the CDR3 is TGTGCCAGTAGTATTTTTTTGGGGGGAGCTTTATCTGAAGCTTTCTTT. The rearrangement links TRBV19 to TRBJ1-1; a weak D match, TRBD1 (5 bases). The CDR3 is made up of 16 amino acids. V lost 3 bases, J lost 6 bases, and 20 bases lay in between. Germline lookup yields CDR1 LNHDA and CDR2 SQIVND (reference sequence).

The chain employs TRBV20-1 and TRBJ2-7; possibly TRBD1 for D (6 bases). This CDR3 comprises 13 residues. The germline V gene encodes CDR1 DFQATT and CDR2 SNEGSKA (reference sequence). Trimming removed 3 bases at V and 2 bases at J, with 11 bases between. The DNA of the CDR3 is TGCAGTGCTAGTAAGGGGGACCCCTACGAGCAGTACTTC. It translates to CSASKGDPYEQYF.

This clonotype was recorded a few times. This chain connects TRBV29-1 to TRBJ2-7, with 9 bases lining up with TRBD1. The J call may not be correct, given that the DNA end is closer to TRBJ2-5. The CDR3 length is 12 residues. CDR1 SQVTM and CDR2 ANQGSEA come from the germline V gene. CDR3 DNA sequence: TGCAGCGTGGAGGACAGGGGAAAGACCCAGTACTTC. Translated, it gives CSVEDRGKTQYF.

The J gene is TRBJ2-3, the V gene TRBV3-1; 12 bases align to TRBD2. The CDR3 runs to 16 residues. Germline loops: CDR1 LGHDT, CDR2 YNNKEL (reference sequence). Losses at the gene ends were 5 bases for V and 2 bases for J; bases not matched to a gene: 5. As DNA, the CDR3 is TGTGCCAGCAGCATCACTAGCGGGGGGTTCACAGATACGCAGTATTTT. Translation gives CASSITSGGFTDTQYF.

For this clonotype: This clone may be a read error of a much larger clone one base away. The chain links TRBV27 to TRBJ2-5, with D possibly matching TRBD1 (5 bases). The end of the DNA aligns better with TRBJ2-4, so the J call may be wrong. The CDR3 extends over 12 amino acids. Germline CDR1 MNHEY, CDR2 SMNVEV (reference sequence). The CDR3 protein is CASRSPGSIQYF. CDR3 DNA sequence: TGTGCCAGCAGGTCACCAGGGTCCATTCAGTACTTC.

The V and J genes are TRBV7-9 and TRBJ1-2; D uncertain. V lost 5 bases, J lost 0 bases, and 10 bases lay in between. CDR1 SEHNR and CDR2 FQNEAQ come from the germline V gene (reference sequence). The CDR3 spans 14 residues. Here the CDR3 reads CASSPPRPNYGYTF. The DNA of the CDR3 is TGTGCCAGCAGCCCGCCCCGTCCTAACTATGGCTACACCTTC.

This clonotype came up a few times. The chain has TRBV9 and TRBJ2-7; the D gene is possibly TRBD2 (5 bases). Judging by the DNA end, TRBJ2-5 fits better; the J call may be wrong. This CDR3 is built from 14 residues. Germline assignment: CDR1 SGDLS and CDR2 YYNGEE. CDR3 in DNA: TGTGCCAGCAGCGTAGAAAGCCTAGAGGGGACCCAGTACTTC. It specifies CASSVESLEGTQYF.

This clonotype was seen more than once but under ten times. The chain has TRBV4-2 and TRBJ2-3, with D maybe TRBD1 (5 bases). The CDR3 length is 16 residues. Trimming removed 0 bases at V and 2 bases at J, with 12 bases between. Germline loops: CDR1 LGHNA, CDR2 YNFKEQ. The CDR3 nucleotides read TGTGCCAGCAGCCAAGAAAGAGACAGCTACACAGATACGCAGTATTTT. It is translated as CASSQERDSYTDTQYF.

CDR3 protein: CSVAELAGIQYF. The CDR3 nucleotides are TGCAGCGTTGCTGAGCTAGCAGGCATTCAGTACTTC. The J gene is TRBJ2-4, the V gene TRBV29-1; a weak D match, TRBD2 (5 bases). The CDR3 runs to 12 residues. The V and J ends lost 4 bases and 9 bases respectively, with 13 bases between them. The germline V gene encodes CDR1 SQVTM and CDR2 ANQGSEA. Combining the CDR3 with reference TRBV29-1 and TRBJ2-4 gives the whole variable domain SAVISQKPSRDICQRGTSLTIQCQVDSQVTMMFWYRQQPGQSLTLIATANQGSEATYESGFVIDKFPISRPNLTFSTLTVSNMSPEDSSIYLCSVAELAGIQYFGAGTRLSVL.

This sequence joins TRBV5-1 and TRBJ2-5; possibly TRBD1 or TRBD2 for D (5 bases each). Trimming pared 1 base from V and 3 bases from J, leaving 13 bases between. From germline, CDR1 is SGHRS and CDR2 YFSETQ. The CDR3 is 15 amino acids. The CDR3 region has the DNA TGCGCCAGCAGCTTGCTAGGGACGAGAGAAGAGACCCAGTACTTC. It translates to CASSLLGTREETQYF.

V and J are TRBV29-1 and TRBJ2-1; D is undetermined. V lost 0 bases and J 0 bases, leaving 6 bases between the germline ends. The germline CDR1 and CDR2 sequences are SQVTM and ANQGSEA. The CDR3 runs to 14 residues. The CDR3, as DNA: TGCAGCGTTGAAGATAAGCACTCCTACAATGAGCAGTTCTTC. This translates into CSVEDKHSYNEQFF.

The rearrangement uses TRBV29-1 and TRBJ2-5; D is possibly TRBD1 (6 bases). TRBJ2-7 explains the end of the DNA better; the J call may be wrong. CDR3 size: 13 residues. CDR1 SQVTM and CDR2 ANQGSEA come from the germline V gene. The CDR3 DNA is TGCAGCGTCGGCAGGGGCCCTGCCGGCGAGCAGTACTTC. It codes for CSVGRGPAGEQYF.

The chain employs TRBV13 and TRBJ2-5; 14 nucleotides agree with TRBD2. CDR1 is PRHDT and CDR2 is FYEKMQ in the germline V gene (reference sequence). The CDR3 runs to 17 residues. V was pared by 0 bases and J by 6 bases, with 6 bases of the junction left unmatched. The CDR3 nucleotides are TGTGCCAGCAGCTTAGGCCCTGGACTAGCGGGGGGTCAGACCCAGTACTTC. Translated: CASSLGPGLAGGQTQYF. Full variable domain (rest looked up from reference TRBV13 and TRBJ2-5): AAGVIQSPRHLIKEKRETATLKCYPIPRHDTVYWYQQGPGQDPQFLISFYEKMQSDKGSIPDRFSAQQFSDYHSELNMSSLELGDSALYFCASSLGPGLAGGQTQYFGPGTRLLVL.

The count of this clonotype is one. This chain uses TRBV3-1 with TRBJ2-6; 8 bases fit TRBD1. This CDR3 has 17 amino acids. Trimming at V came to 3 bases and at J to 0 bases, leaving 4 bases not matched to a gene. Germline CDR1 is LGHDT and CDR2 is YNNKEL (reference sequence). CDR3 in DNA: TGTGCCAGCAGCCATTTTGGACAGGGCTCTGGGGCCAACGTCCTGACTTTC. Its translation: CASSHFGQGSGANVLTF.

The gene calls are TRBV6-1 and TRBJ1-6, with TRBD1 as a possible D gene (6 bases). CDR3 length equals 18 residues. Germline V gene lookup returns CDR1 MNHNS and CDR2 SASEGT. The V and J ends lost 5 bases and 8 bases respectively, with 25 bases between them. The CDR3 nucleotides are TGTGCCAGCAGTCCTTGGGGAGGGGGAGGTTCGGAGGATTCACCCCTCCACTTT. It yields the protein CASSPWGGGGSEDSPLHF.

This clonotype was found once. The chain has TRBV6-2 or TRBV6-3 and TRBJ2-1; D may be TRBD1 or TRBD2 (6 bases each). The CDR3 is made up of 14 amino acids. Trimming cost V 4 bases and J 5 bases, with 12 bases left between them. The germline V gene encodes CDR1 MNHEY and CDR2 SVGEGT. The CDR3 sequence is CASSSGGPNNEQFF. In DNA, the CDR3 is TGTGCCAGCAGTTCCGGGGGCCCCAACAATGAGCAGTTCTTC.

This clonotype was recorded only once. The rearrangement links TRBV5-1 to TRBJ1-1; 8 bases agree with TRBD1. Germline values: CDR1 SGHRS, CDR2 YFSETQ. CDR3 length: 15 amino acids. Unmatched junction bases numbered 3, after V lost 1 base and J lost 1 base. This chain's CDR3 is CASSLTGGANTEAFF. DNA for the CDR3: TGCGCCAGCAGCTTGACAGGGGGAGCGAACACTGAAGCTTTCTTT.

In its sample, this clonotype was seen a few times. The V and J genes are TRBV10-3 and TRBJ2-7, with unresolved D. Germline V gene sequence: CDR1 ENHRY, CDR2 SYGVKD. This CDR3 has 15 residues. V lost 2 bases and J 3 bases, leaving 14 bases between the germline ends. The CDR3 region is CAISESSPDGYEQYF. Here the CDR3 DNA reads TGTGCCATCAGTGAGAGTAGCCCGGACGGCTACGAGCAGTACTTC.

This sequence joins TRBV4-2 and TRBJ2-3, with TRBD2 matching over 11 bases. Germline values: CDR1 LGHNA, CDR2 YNFKEQ. J gave up 0 bases and V 1 base, and 3 bases lay outside the gene matches. There are 17 residues in the CDR3. The DNA of the CDR3 is TGTGCCAGCAGCCAAGTAACTAGCGGGGGCAGCACAGATACGCAGTATTTT. It codes for CASSQVTSGGSTDTQYF.

The chain links TRBV5-1 to TRBJ2-3; D not resolved. CDR3 length equals 15 residues. Trimming took off 9 bases at V and 3 bases at J, with 20 bases between the two ends. The V gene's germline CDR1 is SGHRS and CDR2 YFSETQ. CDR3 DNA sequence: TGCGCCACTGAGCAAACGACCAGTCGTACAGATACGCAGTATTTT. Amino acids: CATEQTTSRTDTQYF.

The rearrangement joins TRBV6-5 to TRBJ1-2, with 9 positions matching TRBD1. The germline gives CDR1 MNHEY, CDR2 SVGAGI. This CDR3 comprises 15 residues. After removal of 6 bases from V and 2 bases from J, the junction contained 7 bases not matched to a gene. The CDR3 DNA reads as TGTGCCAGCAGAAGGCCGGGACAGGGAAACTATGGCTACACCTTC. This gives the protein CASRRPGQGNYGYTF.

V and J are TRBV10-3 and TRBJ1-1; D may be TRBD1 (5 bases). This CDR3 is built from 15 residues. Trimming took off 2 bases at V and 0 bases at J, with 10 bases between the two ends. Germline values: CDR1 ENHRY, CDR2 SYGVKD. This chain's CDR3 is CAISEGGTLNTEAFF. DNA of the CDR3: TGTGCCATCAGTGAGGGGGGGACTTTGAACACTGAAGCTTTCTTT.

CDR3 nucleotides: TGTGCCAGCAGCGCCAGAGGAGTATATGAGCAGTTCTTC. It yields the protein CASSARGVYEQFF. The chain joins TRBV7-9 to TRBJ2-1; D ambiguous. V shed 5 bases and J shed 8 bases, with 13 bases lying between them. The CDR3 extends over 13 amino acids. Germline lookup yields CDR1 SEHNR and CDR2 FQNEAQ (reference sequence).

This clonotype was detected a few times. This chain joins TRBV12-3 or TRBV12-4 and TRBJ1-2; TRBD1 is a possible D gene (5 bases). Trimming left V 2 bases short and J 3 bases short, with 13 bases between. CDR3 size: 15 residues. The CDR3 region has the DNA TGTGCCAGCAGTTTATTGGGAGGGGTGGACTATGGCTACACCTTC. It translates to CASSLLGGVDYGYTF.

This clonotype was counted between two and nine times. The J gene is TRBJ2-5, the V gene TRBV7-8; 9 bases map to TRBD1. CDR1 is SGHVS and CDR2 is FQNEAQ in the germline V gene. The CDR3 totals 17 residues. The ends lost 5 bases at V and 4 bases at J; junction bases unmatched: 14. For the CDR3, the DNA is TGTGCCAGCAGCCTTGACCCTTCCGGGACAGGGACAGAGACCCAGTACTTC. Its protein is CASSLDPSGTGTETQYF. Full variable domain (outside the CDR3, taken from reference TRBV7-8 and TRBJ2-5): GAGVSQSPRYKVAKRGQDVALRCDPISGHVSLFWYQQALGQGPEFLTYFQNEAQLDKSGLPSDRFFAERPEGSVSTLKIQRTQQEDSAVYLCASSLDPSGTGTETQYFGPGTRLLVL.

This clonotype was counted only a few times. This sequence joins TRBV7-2 and TRBJ2-1; TRBD2 might be the D (7 bases). There are 17 residues in the CDR3. Trimming cost V 1 base and J 4 bases, with 17 bases left between them. Per the germline V gene, CDR1 is SGHTA and CDR2 is FQGNSA. The CDR3 is CASSLGRGGGGYNEQFF. In DNA, the CDR3 is TGTGCCAGCAGCTTAGGTCGTGGGGGGGGCGGGTACAATGAGCAGTTCTTC.

The chain couples TRBV21-1 to TRBJ2-1. TRBV21-1 constitutes a pseudogene. The CDR3 length is 14 residues. The CDR3 here is CASSKARQRNEQFF. The CDR3, as DNA: TGTGCCAGCAGCAAAGCTAGGCAGCGAAATGAGCAGTTCTTC.

The chain couples TRBV7-2 to TRBJ2-4, with D perhaps being TRBD1 or TRBD2 (5 bases each). The germline V gene encodes CDR1 SGHTA and CDR2 FQGNSA. The CDR3 spans 12 residues. With 5 bases removed from V and 13 bases from J, the gap between germline ends came to 15 bases. In nucleotides, the CDR3 is TGTGCCAGCAGCCGCGCTGGGGGAGAGCAGTACTTC. Translating it yields CASSRAGGEQYF.

The rearrangement uses TRBV12-3 or TRBV12-4 and TRBJ1-2; 11 bases are shared with TRBD1. Trimming removed 3 bases from V and 7 bases from J; junction bases left unmatched: 4. The CDR3 extends over 14 amino acids. In DNA, the CDR3 is TGTGCCAGCAGTTTCGGACAGGGGGCGGCTGGCTACACCTTC. Translated, it gives CASSFGQGAAGYTF.

This chain uses TRBV4-3 with TRBJ1-4; D is ambiguous. This CDR3 is 16 amino acids long. CDR1 is LGHNA and CDR2 is YSLEER in the germline V gene. V was trimmed by 1 base and J by 5 bases, leaving 14 bases between them. As DNA, the CDR3 is TGCGCCAGCAGCCAAGGTTTTGGCGGCCCCAATGAAAAACTGTTTTTT. This gives the protein CASSQGFGGPNEKLFF.